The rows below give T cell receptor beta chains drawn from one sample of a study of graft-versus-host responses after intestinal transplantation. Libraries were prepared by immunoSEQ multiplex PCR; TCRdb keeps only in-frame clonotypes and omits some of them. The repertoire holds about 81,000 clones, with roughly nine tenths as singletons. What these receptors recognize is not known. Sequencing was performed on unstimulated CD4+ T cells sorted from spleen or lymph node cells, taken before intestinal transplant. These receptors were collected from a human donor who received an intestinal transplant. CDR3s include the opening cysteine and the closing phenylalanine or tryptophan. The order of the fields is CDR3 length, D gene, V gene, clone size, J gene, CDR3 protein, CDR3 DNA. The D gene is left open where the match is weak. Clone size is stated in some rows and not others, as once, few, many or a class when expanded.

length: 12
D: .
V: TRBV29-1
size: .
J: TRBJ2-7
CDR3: CSVAKGGGEQYF
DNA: TGCAGCGTTGCGAAGGGGGGGGGCGAGCAGTACTTC

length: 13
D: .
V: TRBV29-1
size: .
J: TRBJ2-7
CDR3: CSVVPTGLGEQYF
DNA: TGCAGCGTTGTCCCGACAGGTTTAGGCGAGCAGTACTTC

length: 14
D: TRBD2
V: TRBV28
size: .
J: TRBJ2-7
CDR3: CASRRGGPLYEQYF
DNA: TGTGCCAGCAGACGCGGGGGTCCCCTCTACGAGCAGTACTTC

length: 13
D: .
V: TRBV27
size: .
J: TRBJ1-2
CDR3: CASSPTGNYGYTF
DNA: TGTGCCAGCAGTCCAACAGGGAACTATGGCTACACCTTC

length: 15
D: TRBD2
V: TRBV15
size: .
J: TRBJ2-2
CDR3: CATSRAGGRTGELFF
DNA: TGTGCCACCAGCAGAGCGGGAGGGCGGACCGGGGAGCTGTTTTTT

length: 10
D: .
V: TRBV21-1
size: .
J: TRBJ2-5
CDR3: CASTGETQYF
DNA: TGTGCCAGCACCGGAGAGACCCAGTACTTC

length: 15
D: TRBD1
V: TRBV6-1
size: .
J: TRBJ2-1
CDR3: CASSRAAGGGNEQFF
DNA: TGTGCCAGCAGTCGTGCCGCAGGGGGTGGGAATGAGCAGTTCTTC

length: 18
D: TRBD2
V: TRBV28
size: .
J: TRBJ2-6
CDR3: CASSQTSGVGSGANVLTF
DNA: TGTGCCAGCAGTCAGACTAGCGGGGTTGGCTCTGGGGCCAACGTCCTGACTTTC

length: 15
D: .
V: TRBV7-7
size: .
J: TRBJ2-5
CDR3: CASSLARSSLETQYF
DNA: TGTGCTAGCAGCTTAGCGCGGAGTAGTTTAGAGACCCAGTACTTC

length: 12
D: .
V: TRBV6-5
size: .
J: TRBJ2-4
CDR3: CASSTPGAPWYF
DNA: TGTGCCAGCAGTACCCCTGGGGCACCCTGGTACTTC

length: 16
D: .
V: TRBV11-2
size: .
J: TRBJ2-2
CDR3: CASSYGTRTNTGELFF
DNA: TGTGCCAGCAGCTATGGGACTCGGACGAACACCGGGGAGCTGTTTTTT

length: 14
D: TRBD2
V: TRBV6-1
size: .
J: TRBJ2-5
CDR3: CASSESGGRETQYF
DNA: TGTGCCAGCAGTGAATCGGGGGGGCGAGAGACCCAGTACTTC

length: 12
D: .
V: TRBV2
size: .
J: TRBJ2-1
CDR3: CASSDQGNEQFF
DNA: TGTGCCAGCAGTGACCAGGGTAATGAGCAGTTCTTC

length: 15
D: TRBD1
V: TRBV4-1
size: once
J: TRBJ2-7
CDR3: CASSYGNGQGYEQYF
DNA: TGCGCCAGCAGCTATGGCAACGGACAGGGTTACGAGCAGTACTTC

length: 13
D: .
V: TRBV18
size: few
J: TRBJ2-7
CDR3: CASSAVRANEQYF
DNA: TGTGCCAGCTCGGCGGTCAGGGCCAACGAGCAGTACTTC

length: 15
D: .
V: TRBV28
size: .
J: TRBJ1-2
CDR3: CASSLGGSALEGYTF
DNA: TGTGCCAGCAGTTTAGGCGGATCGGCATTAGAGGGCTACACCTTC

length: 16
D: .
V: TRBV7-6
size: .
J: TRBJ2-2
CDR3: CASSSTQGGEVGELFF
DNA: TGTGCCAGCAGCTCGACTCAGGGTGGGGAGGTCGGGGAGCTGTTTTTT

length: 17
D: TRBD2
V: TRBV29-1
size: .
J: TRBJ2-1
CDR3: CSVAGLAGESTYNEQFF
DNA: TGCAGCGTTGCCGGACTAGCGGGAGAAAGCACCTACAATGAGCAGTTCTTC

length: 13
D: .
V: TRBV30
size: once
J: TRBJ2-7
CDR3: CAWSVIFQDEQYF
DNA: TGTGCCTGGAGTGTAATCTTCCAGGACGAGCAGTACTTC

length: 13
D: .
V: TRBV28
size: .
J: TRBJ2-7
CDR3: CASSLGQSYEQYF
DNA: TGTGCCAGCAGTCTAGGACAGTCCTACGAGCAGTACTTC

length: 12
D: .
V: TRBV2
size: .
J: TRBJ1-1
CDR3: CASTDRQSGAFF
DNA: TGTGCCAGCACCGACAGGCAGTCGGGAGCTTTCTTT

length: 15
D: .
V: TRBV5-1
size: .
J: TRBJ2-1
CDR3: CASSPQGGAANEQFF
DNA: TGCGCCAGCAGCCCACAGGGAGGGGCCGCTAATGAGCAGTTCTTC

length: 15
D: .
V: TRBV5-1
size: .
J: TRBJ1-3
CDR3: CASSAAGSVGNTIYF
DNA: TGCGCCAGCAGCGCGGCAGGGTCCGTCGGAAACACCATATATTTT

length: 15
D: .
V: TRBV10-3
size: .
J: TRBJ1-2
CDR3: CAISGGGRTVYGYTF
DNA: TGTGCCATCAGTGGGGGGGGACGGACCGTATATGGCTACACCTTC

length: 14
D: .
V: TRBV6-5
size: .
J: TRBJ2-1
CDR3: CASSPHNTGNEQFF
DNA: TGTGCCAGCAGTCCACACAATACAGGGAATGAGCAGTTCTTC

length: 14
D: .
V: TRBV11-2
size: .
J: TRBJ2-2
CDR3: CASSQDTLTGELFF
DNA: TGTGCCAGCAGCCAAGACACCCTCACCGGGGAGCTGTTTTTT

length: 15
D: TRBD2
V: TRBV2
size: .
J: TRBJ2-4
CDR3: CASSAGLAGQNIQYF
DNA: TGTGCCAGCAGTGCCGGACTAGCGGGACAAAACATTCAGTACTTC

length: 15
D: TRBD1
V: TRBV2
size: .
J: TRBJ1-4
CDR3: CASSEGQGRGEKLFF
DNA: TGTGCCAGCAGTGAAGGACAGGGTAGAGGTGAAAAACTGTTTTTT

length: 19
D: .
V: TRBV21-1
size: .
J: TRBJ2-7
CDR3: CASSKEGLVLAGGKYEQYF
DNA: TGTGCCAGCAGCAAAGAGGGTCTAGTCCTAGCGGGGGGCAAATACGAGCAGTACTTC

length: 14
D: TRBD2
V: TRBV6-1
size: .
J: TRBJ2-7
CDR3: CASSTERGGYEQYF
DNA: TGTGCCAGCAGTACCGAGCGGGGGGGCTACGAGCAGTACTTC

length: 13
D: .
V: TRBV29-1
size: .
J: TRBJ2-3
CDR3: CSVGGTLTDTQYF
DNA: TGCAGCGTTGGGGGGACACTTACAGATACGCAGTATTTT

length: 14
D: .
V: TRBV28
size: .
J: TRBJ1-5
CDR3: CASSFRGGGQPQHF
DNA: TGTGCCAGCAGTTTTCGGGGGGGAGGTCAGCCCCAGCATTTT

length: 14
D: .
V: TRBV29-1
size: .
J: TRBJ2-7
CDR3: CSARSRTASYEQYF
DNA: TGCAGCGCACGTTCCCGGACAGCTTCCTACGAGCAGTACTTC

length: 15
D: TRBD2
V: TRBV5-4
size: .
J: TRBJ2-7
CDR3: CASSVDGGRAGEQYF
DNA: TGTGCCAGCAGCGTCGATGGCGGGAGGGCCGGCGAGCAGTACTTC

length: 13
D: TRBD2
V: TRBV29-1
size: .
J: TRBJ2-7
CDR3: CSVSGGSISEQYF
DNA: TGCAGCGTTTCTGGCGGGAGTATCAGCGAGCAGTACTTC

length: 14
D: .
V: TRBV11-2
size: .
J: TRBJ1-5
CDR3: CASSSQGRNQPQHF
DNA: TGTGCCAGCAGCTCACAGGGTCGCAATCAGCCCCAGCATTTT

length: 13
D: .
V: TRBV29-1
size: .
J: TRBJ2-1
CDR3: CSVERGLGNEQFF
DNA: TGCAGCGTTGAACGGGGTCTCGGCAATGAGCAGTTCTTC

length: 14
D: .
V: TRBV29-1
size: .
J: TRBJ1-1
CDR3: CSVVNPGAGSEAFF
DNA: TGCAGCGTTGTGAATCCCGGGGCGGGATCTGAAGCTTTCTTT

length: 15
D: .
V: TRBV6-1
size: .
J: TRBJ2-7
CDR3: CASRVDSLIYYEQYF
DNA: TGTGCCAGCAGGGTAGACTCACTGATTTACTACGAGCAGTACTTC

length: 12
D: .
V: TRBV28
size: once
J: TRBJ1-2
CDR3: CASSWSDFGYTF
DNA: TGTGCCAGCAGCTGGAGTGACTTCGGCTACACCTTC

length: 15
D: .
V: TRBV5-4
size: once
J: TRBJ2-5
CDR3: CASSLGGTGGETQYF
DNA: TGTGCCAGCAGCCTCGGGGGGACAGGCGGGGAGACCCAGTACTTC

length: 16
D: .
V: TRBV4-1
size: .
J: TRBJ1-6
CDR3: CASSQEGGRSNSPLHF
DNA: TGCGCCAGCAGCCAAGAAGGAGGGAGGAGTAATTCACCCCTCCACTTT

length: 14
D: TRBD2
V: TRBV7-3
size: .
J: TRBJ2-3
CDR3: CASSTGTSGTTQYF
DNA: TGTGCCAGCAGTACCGGGACTAGCGGGACTACGCAGTATTTT

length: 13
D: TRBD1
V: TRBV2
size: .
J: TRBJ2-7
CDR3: CASSITGGSEQYF
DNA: TGTGCCAGCAGTATCACAGGGGGCTCCGAGCAGTACTTC

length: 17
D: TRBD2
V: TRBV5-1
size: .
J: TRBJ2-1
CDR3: CASSWGLAGRTYNEQFF
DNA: TGCGCCAGCAGCTGGGGGTTAGCGGGAAGGACTTACAATGAGCAGTTCTTC

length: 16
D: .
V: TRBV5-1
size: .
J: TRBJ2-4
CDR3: CASGPGTLGAKNIQYF
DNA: TGCGCCAGCGGACCCGGGACTCTTGGGGCCAAAAACATTCAGTACTTC